A selection of T cell receptor beta chains follows, all from one sample in a study of T cell repertoires in cytomegalovirus infection. These receptors have no known antigen. One entry per CDR3 protein, called by TCRdb with MiXCR from the reads. Of around 200,000 distinct CDR3 sequences detected, roughly 34% appear once; the ten largest clones hold 55% to 70%. This material consisted of CD8+ T cells from cultured PBMCs, taken from culture after CMV antigen stimulation. The source is a human donor in good health (CMV status not recorded). Some clones in this sample may be carry-over from other donors' samples. The CDR3 runs from the conserved cysteine through the conserved F or W. A D gene is named only where the DNA matches it firmly. Clone size is given for some rows only: seen once, a few or many times, or a class if the clone is expanded.

clone size	V gene	D gene	J gene	CDR3 DNA	CDR3 protein
.	TRBV7-2	.	TRBJ2-1	TGTGCCAGCAGCTTAGGCCTAGCGAGGAACAATGAGCAGTTCTTC	CASSLGLARNNEQFF
.	TRBV7-2	.	TRBJ2-7	TGTGCCAGCAGCTTCCAACAGGGTGTGTACTACGAGCAGTACTTC	CASSFQQGVYYEQYF
many	TRBV7-8	TRBD1	TRBJ1-1	TGTGCCAGCAGCCCCCAGGGGGCGAACACTGAAGCTTTCTTT	CASSPQGANTEAFF
.	TRBV4-2	TRBD1	TRBJ1-2	TGTGCCAGCAGCCAAGATTGGTGGACAGGGTCTAGCTATGGCTACACCTTC	CASSQDWWTGSSYGYTF
few	TRBV28	.	TRBJ2-7	TGTGCCAGCAGTTTAGGGGCCACCCTTCCCTACGAGCAGTACTTC	CASSLGATLPYEQYF
.	TRBV7-4	.	TRBJ2-7	TGTGCCAGCAGCTTATGGGGAGAAACCTACGAGCAGTACTTC	CASSLWGETYEQYF
.	TRBV11-3	.	TRBJ2-2	TGTGCCAGCAGCTTGTCGCGGGAGAACACCGGGGAGCTGTTTTTT	CASSLSRENTGELFF
many	TRBV7-2	TRBD2	TRBJ2-3	TGTGCCAGCAGCCTCTGGACTAGCGGCCCTAGCACAGATACGCAGTATTTT	CASSLWTSGPSTDTQYF
few	TRBV15	TRBD2	TRBJ2-1	TGTGCCACCAGCACTAGCGGGAGGGCCCGGGATGAGCAGTTCTTC	CATSTSGRARDEQFF
few	TRBV7-6	.	TRBJ2-7	TGTGCCAGCAGCTTATTGGGGTTGGCCTACGAGCAGTACTTC	CASSLLGLAYEQYF
few	TRBV7-9	.	TRBJ2-7	TGTGCCAGCAGCTTCGGACAGTTCAGCTCCTACGAGCAGTACTTC	CASSFGQFSSYEQYF
.	TRBV7-9	.	TRBJ1-6	TGTGCCAGCAGCCAAAGAAGGATGAGCGCCTATAATTCACCCCTCCACTTT	CASSQRRMSAYNSPLHF
many	TRBV12-3/TRBV12-4	.	TRBJ2-1	TGTGCCAGCAGTTTTCGACAACACAATGAGCAGTTCTTC	CASSFRQHNEQFF
.	TRBV11-2	.	TRBJ1-1	TGTGCCAGCAGCTTAGAATGGGGTGGGATGAACACTGAAGCTTTCTTT	CASSLEWGGMNTEAFF
.	TRBV19	.	TRBJ1-1	TGTGCCAGTAGTAGGGAGAACACTGAAGCTTTCTTT	CASSRENTEAFF
.	TRBV18	TRBD1	TRBJ2-7	TGTGCCAGCTCACCACCGGGACAGGGGATCTCCTACGAGCAGTACTTC	CASSPPGQGISYEQYF
.	TRBV7-3	TRBD1	TRBJ2-1	TGTGCCAGCAGCCCCGGGACAGGGGGCGGGTATGAGCAGTTCTTC	CASSPGTGGGYEQFF
.	TRBV7-6	TRBD1	TRBJ2-1	TGTGCCAGCAGCCCCCCTGGGGCAGGGGGCTACAATGAGCAGTTCTTC	CASSPPGAGGYNEQFF
.	TRBV12-3/TRBV12-4	TRBD2	TRBJ2-1	TGTGCCAGCAGTCCCCCAGGTGCGGTAGCGGGAGGGAATGAGCAGTTCTTC	CASSPPGAVAGGNEQFF
.	TRBV27	.	TRBJ1-1	TGTGCCAGCAGTACCGAGACAGGGAACACTGAAGCTTTCTTT	CASSTETGNTEAFF
.	TRBV11-2	TRBD2	TRBJ2-3	TGTGCCAGCAGCTACGGGCCCGCAAGGGAGGGCCAGACAGATACGCAGTATTTT	CASSYGPAREGQTDTQYF
.	TRBV6-8	.	TRBJ1-2	TGTGCCAGCATTCAGAAAAACTATGGCTACACCTTC	CASIQKNYGYTF
few	TRBV7-9	.	TRBJ1-1	TGTGCCAGCAGCCCGAAACAGGGTTCCAAGGGCACTGAAGCTTTCTTT	CASSPKQGSKGTEAFF
few	TRBV4-1	.	TRBJ1-2	TGCGCCAGCAGCCAATTTCGCGGGGTCCCCTATGGCTACACCTTC	CASSQFRGVPYGYTF
once	TRBV12-3/TRBV12-4	.	TRBJ1-4	TGTGCCAGCAGTTTCCAACAGGTTCTCTCCGAAAAACTGTTTTTT	CASSFQQVLSEKLFF
.	TRBV7-9	.	TRBJ1-6	TGTGCCAGCAGCTTGAGGACTAACGGGGGTAATTCACCCCTCCACTTT	CASSLRTNGGNSPLHF
.	TRBV27	.	TRBJ2-5	TGTGCCAGCAGGGGAAACAGGGTTGAGACCCAGTACTTC	CASRGNRVETQYF
.	TRBV28	.	TRBJ1-4	TGTGCCAGCAGCCCTCCCCGACAGGCGTCCCTTTTT	CASSPPRQASLF
few	TRBV7-9	.	TRBJ2-3	TGTGCCAGCAGCTTTTTCCGGGGGACTCGGCCGGCGGATACGCAGTATTTT	CASSFFRGTRPADTQYF
few	TRBV7-6	.	TRBJ2-5	TGTGCCAGCAGCTTAGCCACCGGCGGGGAGACCCAGTACTTC	CASSLATGGETQYF
.	TRBV28	TRBD1	TRBJ1-5	TGTGCCAGCAGTTTAGACGGACAGGGCTCTCAGCCCCAGCATTTT	CASSLDGQGSQPQHF
few	TRBV25-1	.	TRBJ2-2	TGTGCCAGCAGTGATCTTTGGCGGAACACCGGGGAGCTGTTTTTT	CASSDLWRNTGELFF
.	TRBV6-5	.	TRBJ1-2	TGTGCCAGCAGTTACTCCGGGAGGCTAAACTATGGCTACACCTTC	CASSYSGRLNYGYTF
few	TRBV6-1	.	TRBJ2-7	TGTGCCAGCAGTGAAGGAACTAGCCCGTCGTACGAGCAGTACTTC	CASSEGTSPSYEQYF
.	TRBV11-2	.	TRBJ2-7	TGTGCCAGCAGCTCCCATGAAAGGGGTAACGAGCAGTACTTC	CASSSHERGNEQYF
.	TRBV10-3	.	TRBJ2-2	TGTGCCATCAGGCTCGTGGGCGGGGAGCTGTTTTTT	CAIRLVGGELFF
.	TRBV2	TRBD2	TRBJ2-5	TGTGCCAGCAGTGAAGCGCGGCGCGGGGGGTACCAAGAGACCCAGTACTTC	CASSEARRGGYQETQYF
few	TRBV12-3/TRBV12-4	.	TRBJ2-1	TGTGCCAGCAGTTTAGTTCTGGGGGAACCCTACAATGAGCAGTTCTTC	CASSLVLGEPYNEQFF
many	TRBV6-5	TRBD1	TRBJ1-6	TGTGCCAGCAGTAACTTAGACAGGGGGCGACAACCCCTCCACTTT	CASSNLDRGRQPLHF
few	TRBV4-2	TRBD1	TRBJ2-1	TGTGCCAGCAGCCAAGAAGGACAGGAACTTGGTGAGCAGTTCTTC	CASSQEGQELGEQFF
few	TRBV18	.	TRBJ2-2	TGTGCCAGCTCACGCCGCACAGCGACCAACACCGGGGAGCTGTTTTTT	CASSRRTATNTGELFF
.	TRBV27	.	TRBJ2-7	TGTGCCAGCAGCCTCTCCAAAGGATACCTGGGGGAGCAGTACTTC	CASSLSKGYLGEQYF
.	TRBV7-6	.	TRBJ1-1	TGTGTCAGCAGCTTAGGACAGACTGAAGCTTTCTTT	CVSSLGQTEAFF
few	TRBV27	.	TRBJ1-1	TGTGCCAGCAGTCGAGGTAGACTGCTTGAAGCTTTCTTT	CASSRGRLLEAFF
.	TRBV11-2	TRBD2	TRBJ2-5	TGTGCCAGCACCCTAAGCGGGGAAGAGACCCAGTACTTC	CASTLSGEETQYF
few	TRBV12-3/TRBV12-4	TRBD2	TRBJ2-3	TGTGCCAGCAGTTTTAGACTAGCGGGGGATCCTGATACGCAGTATTTT	CASSFRLAGDPDTQYF
few	TRBV7-9	.	TRBJ2-1	TGTGCCAGCAGCTTAACGTCGGCCCCTCCGGAAAATGAGCAGTTCTTC	CASSLTSAPPENEQFF
.	TRBV4-1	.	TRBJ2-3	TGCGCCAGCAGCCAAGGGAGTTTAGATACGCAGTATTTT	CASSQGSLDTQYF
.	TRBV5-1	.	TRBJ2-7	TGCGCCAGCAGCTTGGCCTATGGTGGCTCCTACGAGCAGTACTTC	CASSLAYGGSYEQYF
few	TRBV27	.	TRBJ1-6	TGTGCCAGCACCTTAGGCCCCCCCGGGAATCTTCCCCTCCACTTT	CASTLGPPGNLPLHF
.	TRBV7-4	.	TRBJ1-5	TGTGCCAGCTCCCAAGACGGCCATCAGCCCCAGCATTTT	CASSQDGHQPQHF
.	TRBV4-1	.	TRBJ1-3	TGCGCCAGCAGCCTCGGGCCCCAAGACACCATATATTTT	CASSLGPQDTIYF
once	TRBV28	.	TRBJ2-1	TGTGCCAGCACCTTGAGAGGACTCGACTACAATGAGCAGTTCTTC	CASTLRGLDYNEQFF